Listed here are 24 T cell receptor beta chains from one sample, sequenced in a study of blood T cell repertoires in COVID-19. Using immunoSEQ multiplex PCR, the repertoire was profiled, and TCRdb retains in-frame clones only, with some absent. The repertoire consists of around 100,000 clones, with 80% to 90% occurring once and the leading ten covering about 5.3%. Sample: peripheral blood. Every receptor here comes from a human donor in a cohort sampled during active COVID-19.

Of note for this clone: The germline gene is not matched at one end of the junction; a read error may be the cause. The chain combines TRBV6-2 or TRBV6-3 with TRBJ1-5, with D perhaps matching TRBD1 (5 bases). The CDR3 covers 18 residues. Germline CDR1 is MNHEY and CDR2 is SVGEGT. The CDR3 reads CANSSSRQGSYSNQPQHF. In DNA form, the CDR3 reads TGTGCCAACAGTTCCTCCAGGCAGGGCAGTTATAGCAATCAGCCCCAGCATTTT.

The chain links TRBV7-8 to TRBJ2-7; weak D call: TRBD1 (5 bases). Trimming left V 1 base short and J 2 bases short, with 9 bases between. The germline V gene encodes CDR1 SGHVS and CDR2 FQNEAQ. CDR3 length: 14 residues. The CDR3 spells CASSLGSRAYEQYF. The CDR3 DNA sequence: TGTGCCAGCAGCTTAGGATCCAGGGCCTACGAGCAGTACTTC.

The chain recombines TRBV7-8 with TRBJ1-1, with D perhaps TRBD1 (5 bases). V was pared by 1 base and J by 10 bases, with 10 bases between. This CDR3 spans 12 amino acids. Germline assignment: CDR1 SGHVS and CDR2 FQNEAQ. The CDR3 nucleotides are TGTGCCAGCAGCTTAGAGGGGTCGGGAGCTTTCTTT. This gives the protein CASSLEGSGAFF.

The chain recombines TRBV3-1 (or the pseudogene TRBV3-2) with TRBJ2-7; D might be TRBD2 (5 bases). Germline-derived CDR1 and CDR2 are LGHDT and YNNKEL (reference sequence). V dropped 3 bases and J dropped 4 bases, with 16 bases sitting between them. The CDR3 spans 15 residues. The CDR3 sequence: CASSQGAGAVYEQYF. CDR3 in DNA: TGTGCCAGCAGCCAGGGAGCAGGAGCCGTTTACGAGCAGTACTTC.

The chain employs TRBV6-5 and TRBJ2-3; no definite D call. The germline V gene has CDR1 MNHEY and CDR2 SVGAGI. With 6 bases removed from V and 0 bases from J, the gap between germline ends came to 10 bases. There are 14 residues in the CDR3. The CDR3 region is CASRLSTSTDTQYF. The DNA of the CDR3 is TGTGCCAGCAGGCTAAGTACTAGCACAGATACGCAGTATTTT.

The V gene is TRBV28, the J gene TRBJ2-1; D gene unclear. The CDR3 spans 11 residues. Trimming took off 11 bases at V and 5 bases at J, with 10 bases between the two ends. Germline V gives CDR1 MDHEN, CDR2 SYDVKM. This CDR3 reads CASVRNNEQFF. CDR3 nucleotides: TGTGCCTCGGTCCGAAACAATGAGCAGTTCTTC.

This rearrangement joins TRBV27 to TRBJ1-5; the match to TRBD1 covers 7 bases. The J segment lost 6 bases and the V segment lost 2 bases, leaving 10 bases of the junction unmatched. The CDR3 has 16 amino acids. CDR1 is MNHEY and CDR2 is SMNVEV in the germline V gene (reference sequence). The CDR3 is CASSLNGQGDFQPQHF. CDR3 coding DNA: TGTGCCAGCAGTTTAAACGGGCAGGGGGATTTTCAGCCCCAGCATTTT.

The chain links TRBV3-1 (or the pseudogene TRBV3-2) to TRBJ2-7; D is perhaps TRBD2 (6 bases). This CDR3 has 16 amino acids. Trimming removed 0 bases at V and 2 bases at J, with 14 bases between. Germline loops: CDR1 LGHDT, CDR2 YNNKEL (reference sequence). The CDR3 sequence is CASSQDRLASPYEQYF. The CDR3 region has the DNA TGTGCCAGCAGCCAAGATAGGCTAGCGTCCCCCTACGAGCAGTACTTC.

The rearrangement uses TRBV5-4 and TRBJ1-4; unclear D gene. Germline CDR1 and CDR2: SGHNT and YYREEE (reference sequence). The CDR3 spans 14 residues. V was trimmed by 1 base and J by 7 bases, leaving 11 bases between them. The DNA of the CDR3 is TGTGCCAGCAGCTTGATAGGGAGGAGTGAAAAACTGTTTTTT. This translates into CASSLIGRSEKLFF.

CDR3 protein: CASTGGKPYEQYF. For the CDR3, the DNA is TGTGCCAGCACCGGCGGGAAGCCCTACGAGCAGTACTTC. The chain joins TRBV7-8 to TRBJ2-7, with D possibly matching TRBD2 (6 bases). V was cut by 7 bases and J by 2 bases, with 12 bases left in between. This CDR3 is 13 amino acids long. The germline CDR1 and CDR2 sequences are SGHVS and FQNEAQ.

The gene calls are TRBV18 and TRBJ2-1, with a weak D call TRBD2 (5 bases). Germline assignment: CDR1 KGHSH and CDR2 LQKENI. The CDR3 is 13 amino acids. Trimming cost V 6 bases and J 4 bases, with 10 bases left between them. Here the CDR3 reads CASSSEVYNEQFF. Written as DNA, the CDR3 is TGTGCCAGCTCGTCGGAGGTGTACAATGAGCAGTTCTTC.

The chain employs TRBV7-2 and TRBJ2-3; D may be TRBD1 (5 bases). The CDR3 runs 15 residues. V lost 4 bases to trimming and J lost 5 bases, with 16 bases between them. Germline CDR1 and CDR2: SGHTA and FQGNSA. The CDR3 spells CASSSMARVKDTQYF. CDR3 sequence (DNA): TGTGCCAGCAGCTCCATGGCCAGGGTGAAAGATACGCAGTATTTT.

V gene TRBV5-1 combines with J gene TRBJ2-5, with D possibly matching TRBD2 (5 bases). CDR1 and CDR2 from the germline V gene are SGHRS and YFSETQ. With 0 bases removed from V and 5 bases from J, the gap between germline ends came to 17 bases. The CDR3 consists of 16 residues. As DNA, the CDR3 is TGCGCCAGCAGCTTGGGGGTGACTACACTAGGGGAGACCCAGTACTTC. It specifies CASSLGVTTLGETQYF.

This chain uses TRBV5-1 with TRBJ2-5, with 9 nucleotides matching TRBD1. The CDR3 length is 16 residues. Germline CDR1 and CDR2: SGHRS and YFSETQ. With V trimmed by 2 bases and J by 5 bases, 10 bases remained unmatched. The CDR3 DNA reads TGCGCCAGCAGCTTATTAGGGACAGGGCATCGGGAGACCCAGTACTTC. This sequence encodes CASSLLGTGHRETQYF.

The chain couples TRBV27 to TRBJ2-1; 9 nucleotides match TRBD1. CDR3 size: 15 residues. Germline CDR1 reads MNHEY; CDR2 reads SMNVEV (reference sequence). J lost 2 bases, V lost 9 bases, and 8 bases had no gene match. The CDR3 DNA sequence: TGTGCCAGTATAAGGGGGACAGGGACCTACAATGAGCAGTTCTTC. Residues: CASIRGTGTYNEQFF.

V is TRBV29-1 and J is TRBJ2-1; D might be TRBD2 (6 bases). V was pared by 5 bases and J by 8 bases, with 10 bases between. Germline CDR1 and CDR2: SQVTM and ANQGSEA. The CDR3 contains 11 residues. The DNA of the CDR3 is TGCAGCGTTCGGGACTCCTATGAGCAGTTCTTC. This gives the protein CSVRDSYEQFF.

This clone is a singleton in its sample. CDR3: CASRTSGSSYEQYF. The CDR3 nucleotides are TGTGCCAGCCGAACTAGCGGGAGTTCCTACGAGCAGTACTTC. V gene TRBV14 combines with J gene TRBJ2-7; 11 bases align to TRBD2. This CDR3 is built from 14 residues. V lost 8 bases to trimming and J lost 1 base; unmatched junction nucleotides: 4. CDR1 is SGHDN and CDR2 is FVKESK in the germline V gene.

The J gene is TRBJ2-1, the V gene TRBV6-4; 8 bases fit TRBD2. Trimming at V came to 5 bases and at J to 3 bases, leaving 6 bases not matched to a gene. The CDR3 is made up of 15 amino acids. CDR1 is MRHNA, CDR2 SNTAGT, per germline. CDR3 sequence (DNA): TGTGCCAGCAGTTTAGCGGGGCTGAGCTACAATGAGCAGTTCTTC. Amino acids: CASSLAGLSYNEQFF.

The CDR3 DNA is TGTGCCAGCAGGTCTTTGCGGGAGGGCTACGAGCAGTACTTC. Protein: CASRSLREGYEQYF. This chain joins TRBV7-8 and TRBJ2-7; 9 positions match TRBD2. CDR1 and CDR2 from the germline V gene are SGHVS and FQNEAQ. J lost 3 bases, V lost 6 bases, and 6 bases had no gene match. CDR3 length: 14 residues.

This chain connects TRBV7-2 to TRBJ1-1; a weak D match, TRBD1 (5 bases). The CDR3 runs to 14 residues. Germline values: CDR1 SGHTA, CDR2 FQGNSA. V dropped 8 bases and J dropped 5 bases, with 18 bases sitting between them. DNA for the CDR3: TGTGCCAGCCGCTCTCAGGGTCAAAGGACTGAAGCTTTCTTT. It specifies CASRSQGQRTEAFF.

This chain uses TRBV2 with TRBJ2-5; D gene uncertain. From germline, CDR1 is SNHLY and CDR2 FYNNEI. V lost 5 bases and J lost 3, with 4 bases in between. CDR3 size: 11 residues. CDR3 coding DNA: TGTGCCAGCAGTCTAAAAGAGACCCAGTACTTC. This codes for CASSLKETQYF.

V usage is TRBV13 and J usage is TRBJ2-7; tentative D call: TRBD1 (6 bases). This CDR3 has 14 amino acids. Germline CDR1 is PRHDT and CDR2 is FYEKMQ (reference sequence). Trimming left V 4 bases short and J 3 bases short, with 13 bases between. The CDR3 loop is CASSSPDSHYEQYF. CDR3 sequence (DNA): TGTGCCAGCAGCTCCCCGGACAGCCACTACGAGCAGTACTTC.

The CDR3 DNA is TGTGCCAGTAGTATGTCGGGATCAGGGGTCCCCGGACTCGCCGTCTACAATGAGCAGTTCTTC. It encodes CASSMSGSGVPGLAVYNEQFF. The rearrangement joins TRBV19 to TRBJ2-1; TRBD1 might be the D (6 bases). Germline-derived CDR1 and CDR2 are LNHDA and SQIVND (reference sequence). Trimming pared 3 bases from V and 3 bases from J, leaving 30 bases between. This CDR3 contains 21 residues.

Only a few counts were recorded for this clone. The chain employs TRBV7-9 and TRBJ1-6; 9 bases align to TRBD1. J lost 6 bases, V lost 5 bases, and 8 bases had no gene match. This CDR3 has 16 residues. CDR1 is SEHNR, CDR2 FQNEAQ, per germline (reference sequence). The CDR3 bases are TGTGCCAGCAGCCAGGGACAGGGAAGGGGTAATTCACCCCTCCACTTT. Translation gives CASSQGQGRGNSPLHF.